The count of the clone carrying this T cell receptor (beta chain) is one. Germline CDR1 GTSNPN, CDR2 SVGIG (reference sequence). The V gene lost 0 bases and the J gene lost 4 bases, with 10 bases spanning the gap. The CDR3 consists of 14 residues. This record belongs to a study of shared clonotypes between healthy human individuals. TCRdb's copy holds only in-frame clones and misses some; the assay was immunoSEQ multiplex PCR. The repertoire holds 850,000 to 1,200,000 clones, 70% to 80% seen once, with approximately 1.5% in the top ten. This TCR derives from a man between 18 and 35 years old in good health. Sequenced: memory CD4+ T cells sorted from blood. The subset: CD45RA-negative fraction. The chain combines TRBV30 with TRBJ1-3; no clear D. CDR3 nucleotide sequence: TGTGCCTGGAGTGTAACGAAGGGAGGAAACACCATATATTTT. Its translation: CAWSVTKGGNTIYF.